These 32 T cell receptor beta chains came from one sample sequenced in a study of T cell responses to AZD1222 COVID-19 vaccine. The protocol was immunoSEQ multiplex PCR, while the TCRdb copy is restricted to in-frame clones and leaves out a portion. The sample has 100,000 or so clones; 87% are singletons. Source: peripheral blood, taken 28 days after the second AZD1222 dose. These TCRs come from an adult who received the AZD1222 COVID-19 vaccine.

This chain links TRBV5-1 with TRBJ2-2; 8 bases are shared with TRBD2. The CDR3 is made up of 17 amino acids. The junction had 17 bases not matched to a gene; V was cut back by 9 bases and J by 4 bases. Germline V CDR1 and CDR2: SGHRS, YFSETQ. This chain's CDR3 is CAILGVAGGLSTGELFF. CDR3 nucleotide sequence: TGCGCCATCCTTGGGGTGGCGGGAGGACTTAGCACCGGGGAGCTGTTTTTT.

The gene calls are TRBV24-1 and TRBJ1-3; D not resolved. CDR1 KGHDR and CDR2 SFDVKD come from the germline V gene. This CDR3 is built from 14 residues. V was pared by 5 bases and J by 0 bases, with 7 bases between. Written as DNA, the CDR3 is TGTGCCACCAGTGGGGCGGGCTCTGGAAACACCATATATTTT. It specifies CATSGAGSGNTIYF.

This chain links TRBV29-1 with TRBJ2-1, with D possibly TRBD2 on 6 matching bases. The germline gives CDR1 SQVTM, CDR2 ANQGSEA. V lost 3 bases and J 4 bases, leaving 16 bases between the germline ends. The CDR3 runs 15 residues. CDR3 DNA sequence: TGCAGCGTTGACCCCCGGGACTGGGGGTACAATGAGCAGTTCTTC. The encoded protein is CSVDPRDWGYNEQFF.

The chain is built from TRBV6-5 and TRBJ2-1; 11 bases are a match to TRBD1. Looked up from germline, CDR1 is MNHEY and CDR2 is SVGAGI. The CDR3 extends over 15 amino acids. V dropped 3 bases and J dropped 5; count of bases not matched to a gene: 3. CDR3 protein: CASSYRTGGHNEQFF. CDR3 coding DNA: TGTGCCAGCAGTTATCGGACAGGGGGCCACAATGAGCAGTTCTTC.

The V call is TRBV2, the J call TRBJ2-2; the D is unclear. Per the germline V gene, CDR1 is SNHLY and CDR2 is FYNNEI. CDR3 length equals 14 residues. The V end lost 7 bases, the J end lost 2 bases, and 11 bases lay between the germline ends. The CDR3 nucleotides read TGTGCCAGCACCACCTTCCTTAACACCGGGGAGCTGTTTTTT. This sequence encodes CASTTFLNTGELFF.

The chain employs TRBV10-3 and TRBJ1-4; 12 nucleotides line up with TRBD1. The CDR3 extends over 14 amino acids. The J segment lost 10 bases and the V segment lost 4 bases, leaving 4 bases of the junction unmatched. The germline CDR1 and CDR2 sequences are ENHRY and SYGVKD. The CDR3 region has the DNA TGTGCCATCAGTGGGGACAGGGGGCAAGGAAAACTGTTTTTT. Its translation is CAISGDRGQGKLFF.

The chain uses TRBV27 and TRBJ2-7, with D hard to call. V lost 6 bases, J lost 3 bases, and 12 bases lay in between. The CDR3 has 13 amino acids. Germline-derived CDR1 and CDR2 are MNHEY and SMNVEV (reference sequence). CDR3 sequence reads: CASRNHMNYEQYF. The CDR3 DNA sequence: TGTGCCAGCAGGAACCACATGAACTACGAGCAGTACTTC.

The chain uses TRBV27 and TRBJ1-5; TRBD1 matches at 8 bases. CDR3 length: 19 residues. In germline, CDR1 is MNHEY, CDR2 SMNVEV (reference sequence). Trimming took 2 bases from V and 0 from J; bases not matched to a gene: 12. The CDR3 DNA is TGTGCCAGCAGTTTAAAAGGGCCAGGGGGCCTTTTTAGCAATCAGCCCCAGCATTTT. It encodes CASSLKGPGGLFSNQPQHF.

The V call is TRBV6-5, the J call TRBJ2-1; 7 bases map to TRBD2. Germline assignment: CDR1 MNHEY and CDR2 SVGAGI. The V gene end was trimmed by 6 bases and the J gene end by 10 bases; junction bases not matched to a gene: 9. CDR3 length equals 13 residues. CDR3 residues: CASSLDTRGEQFF. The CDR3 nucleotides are TGTGCCAGCAGCCTAGATACGCGGGGGGAGCAGTTCTTC.

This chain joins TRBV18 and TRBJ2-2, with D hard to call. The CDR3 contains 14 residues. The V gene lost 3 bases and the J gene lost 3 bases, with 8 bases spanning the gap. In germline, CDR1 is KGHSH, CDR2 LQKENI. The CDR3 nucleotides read TGTGCCAGCTCACCTACCACTGACACCGGGGAGCTGTTTTTT. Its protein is CASSPTTDTGELFF.

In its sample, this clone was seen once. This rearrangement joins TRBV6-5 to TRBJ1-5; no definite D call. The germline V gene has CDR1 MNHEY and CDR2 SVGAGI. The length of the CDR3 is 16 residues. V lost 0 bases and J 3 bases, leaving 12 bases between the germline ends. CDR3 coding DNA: TGTGCCAGCAGTTACTCTCCCCCGGGCCTCAATCAGCCCCAGCATTTT. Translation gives CASSYSPPGLNQPQHF.

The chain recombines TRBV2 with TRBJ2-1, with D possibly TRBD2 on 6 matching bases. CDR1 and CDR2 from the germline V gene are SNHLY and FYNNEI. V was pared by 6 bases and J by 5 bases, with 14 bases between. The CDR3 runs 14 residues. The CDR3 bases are TGTGCCAGCAGGAACAAGGGACTGAACAATGAGCAGTTCTTC. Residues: CASRNKGLNNEQFF.

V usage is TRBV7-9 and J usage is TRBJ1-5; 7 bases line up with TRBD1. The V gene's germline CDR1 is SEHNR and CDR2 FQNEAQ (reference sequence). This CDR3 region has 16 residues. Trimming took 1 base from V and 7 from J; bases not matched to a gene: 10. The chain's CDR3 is CASSLGDRSGVQPQHF. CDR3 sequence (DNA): TGTGCCAGCAGCTTAGGGGACAGATCAGGCGTCCAGCCCCAGCATTTT.

In DNA form, the CDR3 reads TGCGCCAGCAGTGGGGATCCACCCTTCAATGAGCAGTTCTTC. This encodes CASSGDPPFNEQFF. V usage is TRBV10-1 and J usage is TRBJ2-1; D gene ambiguous. V lost 4 bases to trimming and J lost 6 bases, with 13 bases between them. The CDR3 is 14 residues long. Germline-derived CDR1 and CDR2 are WNHNN and SYGVQD (reference sequence).

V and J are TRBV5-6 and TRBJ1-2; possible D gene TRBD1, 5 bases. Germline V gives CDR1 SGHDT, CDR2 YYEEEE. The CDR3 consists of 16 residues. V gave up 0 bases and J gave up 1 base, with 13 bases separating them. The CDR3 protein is CASSLGQGRYNYGYTF. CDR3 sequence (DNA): TGTGCCAGCAGCTTGGGTCAGGGAAGATATAACTATGGCTACACCTTC.

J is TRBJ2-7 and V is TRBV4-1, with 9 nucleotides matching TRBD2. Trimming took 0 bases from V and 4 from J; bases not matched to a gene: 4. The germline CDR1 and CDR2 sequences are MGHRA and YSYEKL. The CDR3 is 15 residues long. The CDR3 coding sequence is TGCGCCAGCAGCCAAGAGGAGACTAGCGGTTACGAGCAGTACTTC. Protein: CASSQEETSGYEQYF.

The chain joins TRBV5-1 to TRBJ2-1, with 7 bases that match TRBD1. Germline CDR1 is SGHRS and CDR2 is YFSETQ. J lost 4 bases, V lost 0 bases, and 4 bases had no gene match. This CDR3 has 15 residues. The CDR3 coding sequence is TGCGCCAGCAGCTTGGGACAGGGTTCATACAATGAGCAGTTCTTC. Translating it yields CASSLGQGSYNEQFF.

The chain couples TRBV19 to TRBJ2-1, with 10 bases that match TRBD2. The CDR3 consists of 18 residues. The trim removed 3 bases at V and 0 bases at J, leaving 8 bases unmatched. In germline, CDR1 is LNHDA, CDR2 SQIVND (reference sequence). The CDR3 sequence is CASSILTSGLSSYNEQFF. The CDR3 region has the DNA TGTGCCAGTAGTATTTTGACTAGCGGGCTTAGCTCCTACAATGAGCAGTTCTTC. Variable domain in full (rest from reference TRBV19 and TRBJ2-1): DGGITQSPKYLFRKEGQNVTLSCEQNLNHDAMYWYRQDPGQGLRLIYYSQIVNDFQKGDIAEGYSVSREKKESFPLTVTSAQKNPTAFYLCASSILTSGLSSYNEQFFGPGTRLTVL.

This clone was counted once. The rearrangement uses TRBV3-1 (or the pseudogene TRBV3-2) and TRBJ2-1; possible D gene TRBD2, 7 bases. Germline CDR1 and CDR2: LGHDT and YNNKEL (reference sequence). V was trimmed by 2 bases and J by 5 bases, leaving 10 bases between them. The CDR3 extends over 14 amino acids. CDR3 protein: CASSQRGGDNEQFF. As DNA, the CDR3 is TGTGCCAGCAGCCAAAGGGGGGGGGACAATGAGCAGTTCTTC.

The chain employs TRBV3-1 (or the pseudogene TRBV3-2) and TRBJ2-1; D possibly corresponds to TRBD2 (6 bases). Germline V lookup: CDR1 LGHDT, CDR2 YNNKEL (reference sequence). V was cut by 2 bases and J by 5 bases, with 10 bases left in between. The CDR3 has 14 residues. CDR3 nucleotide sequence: TGTGCCAGCAGCCAAACCGGGACTCACAATGAGCAGTTCTTC. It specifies CASSQTGTHNEQFF.

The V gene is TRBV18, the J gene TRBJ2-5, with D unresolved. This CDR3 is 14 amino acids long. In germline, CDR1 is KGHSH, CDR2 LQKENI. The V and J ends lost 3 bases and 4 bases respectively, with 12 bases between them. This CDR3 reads CASSPTGFVETQYF. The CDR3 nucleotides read TGTGCCAGCTCACCGACGGGCTTTGTAGAGACCCAGTACTTC.

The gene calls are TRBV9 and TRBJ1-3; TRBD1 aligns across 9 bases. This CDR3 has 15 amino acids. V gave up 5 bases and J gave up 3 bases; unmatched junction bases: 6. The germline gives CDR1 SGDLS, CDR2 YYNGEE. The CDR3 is CASSHQTGGGNTIYF. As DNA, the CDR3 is TGTGCCAGCAGTCATCAGACAGGGGGTGGAAACACCATATATTTT.

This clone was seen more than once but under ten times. This CDR3 is CASSLVSANYGYTF. The CDR3, as DNA: TGTGCCAGCAGCTTAGTGTCAGCTAACTATGGCTACACCTTC. The V and J genes are TRBV7-2 and TRBJ1-2; D gene uncertain. Germline values: CDR1 SGHTA, CDR2 FQGNSA. Trimming left V 1 base short and J 0 bases short, with 6 bases between. There are 14 residues in the CDR3.

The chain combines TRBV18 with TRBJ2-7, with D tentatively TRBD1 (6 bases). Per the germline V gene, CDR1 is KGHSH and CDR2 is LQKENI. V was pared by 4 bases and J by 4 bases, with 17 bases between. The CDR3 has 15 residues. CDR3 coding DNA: TGTGCCAGCTCACACCGGGACACCGGAAAGTACGAGCAGTACTTC. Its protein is CASSHRDTGKYEQYF.

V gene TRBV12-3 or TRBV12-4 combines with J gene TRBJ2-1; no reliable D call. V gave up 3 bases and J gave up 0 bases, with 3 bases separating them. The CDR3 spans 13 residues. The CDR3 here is CASSLSSYNEQFF. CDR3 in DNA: TGTGCCAGCAGTTTGAGCTCCTACAATGAGCAGTTCTTC.

CDR3: CASSLGTAENTIYF. DNA of the CDR3: TGTGCCAGCAGCTTAGGGACAGCGGAGAACACCATATATTTT. The chain is built from TRBV11-2 and TRBJ1-3, with TRBD1 as a possible D gene (6 bases). Between the trimmed V and J ends, which lost 1 base and 7 bases, there was a span of 11 bases. Per the germline V gene, CDR1 is SGHAT and CDR2 is FQNNGV. This CDR3 comprises 14 residues.

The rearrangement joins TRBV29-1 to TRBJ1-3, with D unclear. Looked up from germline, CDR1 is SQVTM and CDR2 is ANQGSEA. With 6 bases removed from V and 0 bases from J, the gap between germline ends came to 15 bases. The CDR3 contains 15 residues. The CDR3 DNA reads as TGCAGCGTGATGCAACGGATAGGCTCTGGAAACACCATATATTTT. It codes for CSVMQRIGSGNTIYF.

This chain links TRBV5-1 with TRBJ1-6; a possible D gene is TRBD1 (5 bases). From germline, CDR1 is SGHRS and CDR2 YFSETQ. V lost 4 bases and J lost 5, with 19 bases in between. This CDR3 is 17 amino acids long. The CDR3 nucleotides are TGCGCCAGCAGCCTTGGGACTGCTACGAGTAATAATTCACCCCTCCACTTT. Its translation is CASSLGTATSNNSPLHF.

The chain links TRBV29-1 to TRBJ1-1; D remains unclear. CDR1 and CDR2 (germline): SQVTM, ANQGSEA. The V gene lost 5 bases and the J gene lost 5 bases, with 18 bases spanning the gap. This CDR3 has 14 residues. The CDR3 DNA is TGCAGCGTTAACCCCGGGCCAAGGAGGACTGAAGCTTTCTTT. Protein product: CSVNPGPRRTEAFF.

CDR3 amino acids: CAIRALAGVGDTQYF. The CDR3 region has the DNA TGTGCCATCAGGGCACTAGCGGGAGTAGGAGATACGCAGTATTTT. The chain is built from TRBV10-3 and TRBJ2-3, with 11 bases lining up with TRBD2. Germline V gene lookup returns CDR1 ENHRY and CDR2 SYGVKD. The junction had 7 bases not matched to a gene; V was cut back by 6 bases and J by 5 bases. The CDR3 has 15 residues.

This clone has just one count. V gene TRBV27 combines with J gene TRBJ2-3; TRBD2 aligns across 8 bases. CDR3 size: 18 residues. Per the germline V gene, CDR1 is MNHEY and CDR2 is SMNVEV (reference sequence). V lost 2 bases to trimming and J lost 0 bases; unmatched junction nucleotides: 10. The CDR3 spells CASSLQLASGPSTDTQYF. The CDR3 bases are TGTGCCAGCAGTTTACAACTCGCTAGCGGGCCTAGCACAGATACGCAGTATTTT.

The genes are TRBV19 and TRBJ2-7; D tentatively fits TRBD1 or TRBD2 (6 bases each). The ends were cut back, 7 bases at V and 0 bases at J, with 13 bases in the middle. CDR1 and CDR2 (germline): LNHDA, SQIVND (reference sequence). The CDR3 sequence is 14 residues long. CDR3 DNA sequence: TGTGCCAGTAACAGGGAGGTGAGCTCCTACGAGCAGTACTTC. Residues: CASNREVSSYEQYF. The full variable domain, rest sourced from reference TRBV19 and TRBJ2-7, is DGGITQSPKYLFRKEGQNVTLSCEQNLNHDAMYWYRQDPGQGLRLIYYSQIVNDFQKGDIAEGYSVSREKKESFPLTVTSAQKNPTAFYLCASNREVSSYEQYFGPGTRLTVT.